The next 9 T cell receptor beta chains were all read from a single sample in a study of blood T cell repertoires in COVID-19. Clones were sequenced by immunoSEQ multiplex PCR, and TCRdb holds only the in-frame ones, with some missing. The sample has hundreds of thousands of clones, more than 75% seen once; the top ten hold nearly 6.5%. The sequencing sample was made of peripheral blood. The receptor source for this set is a woman in her fifties or sixties with COVID-19, enrolled during active disease.

This chain links TRBV5-8 with TRBJ1-3; D perhaps matches TRBD1 (6 bases). Germline CDR1 and CDR2: SGHTS and YDEGEE. Trimming stripped 2 bases from V and 7 bases from J, with 16 bases between. CDR3 size: 15 residues. The CDR3 region is CASSFGQSSINTIYF. In DNA, the CDR3 is TGTGCCAGCAGCTTCGGACAGAGCTCTATCAACACCATATATTTT.

V usage is TRBV7-8 and J usage is TRBJ1-4, with D maybe TRBD1 (5 bases). Between the trimmed V and J ends, which lost 5 bases and 5 bases, there was a span of 18 bases. Germline values: CDR1 SGHVS, CDR2 FQNEAQ. The CDR3 spans 16 residues. The chain's CDR3 is CASSPLLGRGNEKLFF. DNA of the CDR3: TGTGCCAGCAGCCCGCTTCTAGGACGGGGGAATGAAAAACTGTTTTTT. Supplemented by reference TRBV7-8 and TRBJ1-4, the full variable domain reads GAGVSQSPRYKVAKRGQDVALRCDPISGHVSLFWYQQALGQGPEFLTYFQNEAQLDKSGLPSDRFFAERPEGSVSTLKIQRTQQEDSAVYLCASSPLLGRGNEKLFFGSGTQLSVL.

This sequence joins TRBV5-1 and TRBJ2-3, with 10 bases matching TRBD2. CDR1 and CDR2 from the germline V gene are SGHRS and YFSETQ. Germline trimming cut 4 bases from V and 1 base from J; bases unmatched to any gene: 3. The CDR3 loop spans 15 amino acids. This CDR3 is CASSQGTSGTDTQYF. CDR3 sequence (DNA): TGCGCCAGCAGCCAAGGGACTAGCGGCACAGATACGCAGTATTTT.

About this clone itself: The same CDR3 is also encoded by other DNA sequences in this sample. V is TRBV19 and J is TRBJ1-1, with a possible D match to TRBD1 (5 bases). Trimming took off 3 bases at V and 4 bases at J, with 6 bases between the two ends. This CDR3 contains 12 residues. Germline loops: CDR1 LNHDA, CDR2 SQIVND (reference sequence). CDR3 sequence: CASSIGATEAFF. The CDR3 nucleotides read TGTGCCAGTAGTATTGGGGCCACTGAAGCTTTCTTT.

This chain joins TRBV3-1 (or the pseudogene TRBV3-2) and TRBJ2-1; a possible D gene is TRBD2 (5 bases). V lost 4 bases to trimming and J lost 5 bases, with 12 bases between them. The CDR3 is 14 residues long. Germline V lookup: CDR1 LGHDT, CDR2 YNNKEL (reference sequence). The CDR3 is CASSRASSDNEQFF. CDR3 sequence (DNA): TGTGCCAGCAGCCGGGCTAGCAGCGACAATGAGCAGTTCTTC.

CDR3 loop: CASTNTGDPQETQYF. The CDR3 coding sequence is TGTGCCAGTACTAATACAGGGGACCCTCAAGAGACCCAGTACTTC. The chain employs TRBV19 and TRBJ2-5; 7 positions match TRBD1. The CDR3 length is 15 residues. Germline-derived CDR1 and CDR2 are LNHDA and SQIVND (reference sequence). The trim removed 7 bases at V and 2 bases at J, leaving 10 bases unmatched.

V is TRBV5-4 and J is TRBJ2-5, with 8 bases fitting TRBD1. The CDR3 has 15 amino acids. Germline V gene data show CDR1 as SGHNT and CDR2 as YYREEE (reference sequence). The J segment lost 2 bases and the V segment lost 3 bases, leaving 6 bases of the junction unmatched. The chain's CDR3 is CASSSPGQVQETQYF. CDR3 DNA: TGTGCCAGCAGCTCGCCGGGACAGGTTCAAGAGACCCAGTACTTC.

V gene TRBV5-1 combines with J gene TRBJ1-2, with D uncertain. The CDR3 has 15 residues. V dropped 7 bases and J dropped 0 bases, with 16 bases sitting between them. Germline V gene data show CDR1 as SGHRS and CDR2 as YFSETQ. CDR3 coding DNA: TGCGCCAGCTCCGGGTCCGGGGTGGCTAACTATGGCTACACCTTC. Translation: CASSGSGVANYGYTF.

The J gene is TRBJ2-2, the V gene TRBV5-6, with 10 positions matching TRBD2. V lost 5 bases, J lost 3 bases, and 4 bases stayed unmatched. The length of the CDR3 is 15 residues. Per germline, CDR1 SGHDT and CDR2 YYEEEE. CDR3 residues: CASRFTSGDTGELFF. The CDR3 nucleotides are TGTGCCAGCAGGTTTACTAGCGGGGACACCGGGGAGCTGTTTTTT.